The TCR beta chain under discussion was sequenced for a study of CD8 T cells in ankylosing spondylitis. This clonotype was seen repeatedly, ten times or more. Its matching antigen is unknown. Notes on the study in general: Matched ankylosing spondylitis synovial fluid reportedly showed significant enrichment of disease-linked clones.

Germline-derived CDR1 and CDR2 are DFQATT and SNEGSKA (reference sequence). V trimming: 6 bases; J trimming: 14 bases; junction bases outside the gene matches: 15. This CDR3 contains 13 residues. Making the TCR beta libraries involved quantitative 5'-RACE with molecular barcodes. TCRdb called the 5' RACE reads again in MiXCR, with one record for every CDR3 protein. The data hold around 210,000 distinct CDR3 sequences, with 8% to 9% observed a single time. This receptor was taken from a female donor with ankylosing spondylitis or in good health (not recorded which). Sequenced material: blood, either unsorted or a sorted T cell fraction (not recorded which). The V gene is TRBV20-1, the J gene TRBJ2-1; 8 nucleotides agree with TRBD2. The CDR3 nucleotides read TGCAGTGCACAGTTCCCGGGAGGGCGGGATGAGTTCTTC. Protein product: CSAQFPGGRDEFF.